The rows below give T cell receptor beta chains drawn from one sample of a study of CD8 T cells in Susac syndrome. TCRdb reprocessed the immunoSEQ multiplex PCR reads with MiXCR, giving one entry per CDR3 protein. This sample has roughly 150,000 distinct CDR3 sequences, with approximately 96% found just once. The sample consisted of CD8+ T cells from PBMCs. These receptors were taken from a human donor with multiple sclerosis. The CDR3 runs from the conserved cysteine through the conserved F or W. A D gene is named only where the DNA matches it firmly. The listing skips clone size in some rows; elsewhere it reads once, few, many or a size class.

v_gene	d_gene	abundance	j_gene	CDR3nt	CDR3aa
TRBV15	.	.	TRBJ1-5	TGTGCCACCAGCAGAGACAGGGCTAGCAATCAGCCCCAGCATTTT	CATSRDRASNQPQHF
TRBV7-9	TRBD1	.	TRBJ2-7	TGTGCCAGCAGCCCTTGGACAGGGGACTCCTACGAGCAGTACTTC	CASSPWTGDSYEQYF
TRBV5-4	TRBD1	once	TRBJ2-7	TGTGCCAGCAGCCCTCAGACAGGGACCTCCTACGAGCAGTACTTC	CASSPQTGTSYEQYF
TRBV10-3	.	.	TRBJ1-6	TGTGCCATCAGTGGAAGTAATTCACCCCTCCACTTT	CAISGSNSPLHF
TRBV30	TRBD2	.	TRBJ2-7	TGTGCCTGTGGGGACTACCTCTCCTACGAGCAGTACTTC	CACGDYLSYEQYF
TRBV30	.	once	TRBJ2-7	TGTGCCTGGAGCCCCAGCTACATACAGGGACACTACGAGCAGTACTTC	CAWSPSYIQGHYEQYF
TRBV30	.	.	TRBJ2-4	TGTGCCTGGAGCCCCCCCAGGGGGGACATTCAGTACTTC	CAWSPPRGDIQYF
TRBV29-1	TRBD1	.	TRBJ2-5	TGCAGCGTTGACCCGGGACAGGGGAAGGAGACCCAGTACTTC	CSVDPGQGKETQYF
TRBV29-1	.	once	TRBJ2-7	TGCAGCGTTTGGGACATCGGATACTACGAGCAGTACTTC	CSVWDIGYYEQYF
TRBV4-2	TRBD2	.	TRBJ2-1	TGTGCCAGCAGCCTGCGGACTAGCGCGGAGCAGTTCTTC	CASSLRTSAEQFF
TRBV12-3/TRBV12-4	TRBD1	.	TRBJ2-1	TGTGCCAGCAGGGGAGACAGGGTGAATGAGCAGTTCTTC	CASRGDRVNEQFF
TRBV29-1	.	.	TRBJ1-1	TGCAGCGGCCAGGGGAGGACTGAAGCTTTCTTT	CSGQGRTEAFF
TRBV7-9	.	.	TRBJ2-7	TGTGCCAGCGCTTCGCCAATACGGACACACGAGCAGTACTTC	CASASPIRTHEQYF
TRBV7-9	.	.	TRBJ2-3	TGTGCCAGCAGCTCCGAGGTGGCGCAGTATTTT	CASSSEVAQYF
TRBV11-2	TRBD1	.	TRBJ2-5	TGTGCCAGCAGCTTGGGACAGTTGCTCCGGGAGACCCAGTACTTC	CASSLGQLLRETQYF
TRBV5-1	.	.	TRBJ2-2	TGCGCCAGCAGCTTCGCGAGGGAGAGAACCGGGGAGCTGTTTTTT	CASSFARERTGELFF
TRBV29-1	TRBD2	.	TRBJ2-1	TGCAGCGTAATTAGCGGGGGCCCCTACAATGAGCAGTTCTTC	CSVISGGPYNEQFF
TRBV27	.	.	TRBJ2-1	TGTGCCAGCAGGCGGCTATGGAATGAGCAGTTCTTC	CASRRLWNEQFF
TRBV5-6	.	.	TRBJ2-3	TGTGCCAGCAGCCCGGTCACTGAGTGGGATACGCAGTATTTT	CASSPVTEWDTQYF
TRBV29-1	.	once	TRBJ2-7	TGCAGCGTCGGGGGCGGGGTACTCTACGAGCAGTACTTC	CSVGGGVLYEQYF
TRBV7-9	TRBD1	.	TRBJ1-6	TGTGCCAGCGGGGACAGGGCGGATTCACCCCTCCACTTT	CASGDRADSPLHF
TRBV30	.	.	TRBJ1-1	TGTGCCTGGAGTGTAGCCCAGAACACTGAAGCTTTCTTT	CAWSVAQNTEAFF
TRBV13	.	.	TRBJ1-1	TGTGCCAGCAGCTTAGGAGGTAGGAATGAAGCTTTCTTT	CASSLGGRNEAFF
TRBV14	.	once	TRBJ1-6	TGTGCCAGCAGCCAAGATCCGAGCTCCTATAATTCACCCCTCCACTTT	CASSQDPSSYNSPLHF
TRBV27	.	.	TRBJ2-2	TGTGCCAGCAGTTTCGCTCGTTCATCCGGGGAGCTGTTTTTT	CASSFARSSGELFF
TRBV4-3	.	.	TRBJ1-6	TGCGCCAGCAGCCAAGGGAGGGCCAATAATTCACCCCTCCACTTT	CASSQGRANNSPLHF
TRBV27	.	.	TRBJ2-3	TGTGCCAGCAGTTTAAAGGGAGATAGCACAGATACGCAGTATTTT	CASSLKGDSTDTQYF
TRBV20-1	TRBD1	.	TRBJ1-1	TGCAGTGCTAGGGCCCAGGGGGATACTGAAGCTTTCTTT	CSARAQGDTEAFF
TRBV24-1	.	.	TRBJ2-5	TGTGCCACCAGTGATTCTGGACAGAACCAAGAGACCCAGTACTTC	CATSDSGQNQETQYF
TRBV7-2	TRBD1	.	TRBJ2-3	TGTGCCAGCAGCTCAGACAGGGGGCGCGGCACAGATACGCAGTATTTT	CASSSDRGRGTDTQYF
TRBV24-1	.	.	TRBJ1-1	TGTGCCACCAGTGCCGGGCGTGAAGCTTTCTTT	CATSAGREAFF
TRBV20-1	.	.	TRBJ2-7	TGCAGTGCTAGATCCCCAGGGGCGCCTTCGAAGGAGCAGTACTTC	CSARSPGAPSKEQYF
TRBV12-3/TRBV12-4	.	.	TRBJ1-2	TGTGCCAGCAGTTTAACGCCAGCTAACTATGGCTACACCTTC	CASSLTPANYGYTF
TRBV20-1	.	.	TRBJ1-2	TGCAGTGCTAGAGATCCCTACGAGGGGGGGGCCGCTAACTATGGCTACACCTTC	CSARDPYEGGAANYGYTF
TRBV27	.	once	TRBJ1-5	TGTGCCAGCAGCCCCCTCCCAATGGCGGCGAGCAATCAGCCCCAGCATTTT	CASSPLPMAASNQPQHF
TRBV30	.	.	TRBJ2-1	TGTGCCTGGAGTGTAAAGCGGCAATACAATGAGCAGTTCTTC	CAWSVKRQYNEQFF
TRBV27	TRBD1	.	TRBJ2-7	TGTGCCAGCAGTTTAGGGACAGGCTCCTACGAGCAGTACTTC	CASSLGTGSYEQYF
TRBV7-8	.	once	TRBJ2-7	TGTGCCAGCAGCCGCTCGAGGGGGGGGCCCCACTACGAGCAGTACTTC	CASSRSRGGPHYEQYF
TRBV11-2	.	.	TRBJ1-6	TGTGCCAGCAGCTTGGAGGGTTTCGGAACCCTATCACCCCTCCACTTT	CASSLEGFGTLSPLHF
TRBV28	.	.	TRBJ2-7	TGTGCCAGCCGGGGATTAACCTACGAGCAGTACTTC	CASRGLTYEQYF